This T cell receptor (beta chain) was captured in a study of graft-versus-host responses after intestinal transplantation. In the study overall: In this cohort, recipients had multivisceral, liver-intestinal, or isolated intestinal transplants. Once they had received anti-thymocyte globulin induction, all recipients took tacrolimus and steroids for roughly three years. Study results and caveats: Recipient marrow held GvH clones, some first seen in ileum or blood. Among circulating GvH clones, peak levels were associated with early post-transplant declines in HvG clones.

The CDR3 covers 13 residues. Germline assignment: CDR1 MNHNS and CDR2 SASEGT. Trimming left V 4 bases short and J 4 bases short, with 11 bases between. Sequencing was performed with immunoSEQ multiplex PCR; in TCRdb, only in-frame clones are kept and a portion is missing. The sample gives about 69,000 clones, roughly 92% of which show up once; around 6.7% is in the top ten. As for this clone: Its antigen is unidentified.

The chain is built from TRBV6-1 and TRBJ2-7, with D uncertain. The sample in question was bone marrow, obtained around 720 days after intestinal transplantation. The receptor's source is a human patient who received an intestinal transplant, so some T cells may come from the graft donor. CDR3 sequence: CASSGVSSYEQYF. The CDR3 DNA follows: TGTGCCAGCAGTGGTGTGAGTTCGTACGAGCAGTACTTC.